This T cell receptor (beta chain) was found in a study of T cells in localized non-small cell lung cancer. Study results and caveats: The highest T cell clonality was in uninvolved adjacent lung, above tumor. Greater T cell density in blood accompanied longer overall survival.

The CDR3 runs to 13 residues. The V end lost 0 bases, the J end lost 4 bases, and 6 bases lay between the germline ends. Germline values: CDR1 MNHEY, CDR2 SVGAGI. Assay used: immunoSEQ multiplex PCR; TCRdb lists only in-frame clones, some missing. This table holds 65,000 or so clones, roughly four fifths found once. A word on this clone: Its target is not known.

Sequencing was performed on PBMCs, taken before any cancer treatment. The chain recombines TRBV6-5 with TRBJ2-5; either TRBD1 or TRBD2 may supply D (5 bases each). The sequence came from a man aged 35-75 years with stage II lung adenocarcinoma. CDR3 coding DNA: TGTGCCAGCAGTTACTCGGGGACAGAGACCCAGTACTTC. Residues: CASSYSGTETQYF.